A selection of T cell receptor beta chains follows, all from one sample in a study of blood T cell repertoires in COVID-19. The table came from immunoSEQ multiplex PCR; TCRdb's copy has only in-frame clones and leaves some out. The profile covers under 200,000 clones, with approximately 87% appearing a single time and 0.6% to 1% taken by the ten largest. Sequenced input: peripheral blood. The receptors were sampled from a woman aged 65 to 85 with acute or convalescent COVID-19. CDR3s include the opening cysteine and the closing phenylalanine or tryptophan. The D gene is left open where the match is weak. Clone size appears in some rows only: once, few, many, or a class for an expanded clone.

v_call	clone_size	d_call	j_call	cdr3_length	cdr3_nt	cdr3_aa
TRBV6-1	NA	NA	TRBJ1-3	14	TGTGCCAGCAGTGACCGAGGGACTGGAAACACCATATATTTT	CASSDRGTGNTIYF
TRBV5-4	NA	NA	TRBJ1-1	14	TGTGCCAGCAGCTTGGACCTAAGGGGGACTGAAGCTTTCTTT	CASSLDLRGTEAFF
TRBV5-4	few	TRBD2	TRBJ2-7	14	TGTGCCAGCAGCTTGCCAGCGGGAGGGGGCGAGCAGTACTTC	CASSLPAGGGEQYF
TRBV6-6	NA	TRBD1	TRBJ1-6	15	TGTGCCAGCAGTTACGGACAGGGGTATAATTCACCCCTCCACTTT	CASSYGQGYNSPLHF
TRBV10-3	NA	NA	TRBJ1-1	12	TGTGCCATCAGTTTCTCCGACACTGAAGCTTTCTTT	CAISFSDTEAFF
TRBV11-2	NA	TRBD2	TRBJ2-7	15	TGTGCCAGCAGCCCACGGACTAGCGGGTCCTACGAGCAGTACTTC	CASSPRTSGSYEQYF
TRBV19	NA	NA	TRBJ2-3	13	TGTGCCAGTAGTATAGCCCGGGCAGATACGCAGTATTTT	CASSIARADTQYF
TRBV19	NA	NA	TRBJ1-4	13	TGTGCCAGTAGTACGCAGGGTCGGGAAAAACTGTTTTTT	CASSTQGREKLFF
TRBV28	few	NA	TRBJ2-7	17	TGTGCCAGCAGTTCCGGGACTCGACCCTTGAGCTCCTACGAGCAGTACTTC	CASSSGTRPLSSYEQYF
TRBV2	NA	TRBD2	TRBJ2-5	15	TGTGCCAGCAGTGGGACTAGCGGACAAATTGGGACCCAGTACTTC	CASSGTSGQIGTQYF